The 8 T cell receptor beta chains given below trace back to one sample, sequenced in a study of OX40 agonist ivuxolimab in advanced cancers. Data came from immunoSEQ multiplex PCR; TCRdb stores just in-frame clones and leaves some out. The sample consists of more than 65,000 clones, under 80% of them appearing once. Sequences were derived from CD4+ or CD8+ T cells sorted from blood, sampled in a trial of the OX40 agonist ivuxolimab. The receptor source for this set is an adult with an advanced solid tumor such as melanoma, head and neck, liver or kidney cancer.

In its sample, this clone was seen a few times. A read error is likely, as this CDR3 ends without the conserved phenylalanine or tryptophan. Because the CDR3's place on the DNA is in doubt, the DNA is left out and the CDR3 is given as listed by TCRdb. The chain is built from TRBV28 and TRBJ1-2. With termini counted, the CDR3 has 13 amino acids. Per germline, CDR1 MDHEN and CDR2 SYDVKM. This chain's CDR3 is CASRARGRGDLYH.

This sequence joins TRBV18 and TRBJ2-1; 9 nucleotides match TRBD2. Germline trimming cut 6 bases from V and 7 bases from J; bases unmatched to any gene: 13. Looked up from germline, CDR1 is KGHSH and CDR2 is LQKENI. This CDR3 region has 16 residues. CDR3 in amino acids: CASSQALSGGNNEQFF. For the CDR3, the DNA is TGTGCCAGCTCCCAGGCCCTTAGCGGGGGCAATAATGAGCAGTTCTTC.

This rearrangement joins TRBV2 to TRBJ1-1; D is uncertain. Between the trimmed V and J ends, which lost 7 bases and 6 bases, there was a span of 15 bases. Germline lookup yields CDR1 SNHLY and CDR2 FYNNEI. The CDR3 runs to 13 residues. The CDR3 is CASMAELLAEAFF. In DNA, the CDR3 is TGTGCCAGCATGGCGGAGCTGCTTGCTGAAGCTTTCTTT.

This clone has only a few counts. This chain uses TRBV16 with TRBJ2-7, with 7 nucleotides matching TRBD2. The CDR3 contains 15 residues. J gave up 7 bases and V 2 bases, and 11 bases lay outside the gene matches. Germline-derived CDR1 and CDR2 are KGHSY and FQNENV. CDR3 amino acids: CASSQDGEGRKEQYF. In DNA, the CDR3 is TGTGCCAGCAGCCAAGACGGGGAGGGGCGGAAAGAGCAGTACTTC.

The V and J genes are TRBV7-7 and TRBJ2-1; 8 positions match TRBD1. V gave up 5 bases and J gave up 3 bases; unmatched junction bases: 3. There are 14 residues in the CDR3. Germline CDR1 reads SSHAT; CDR2 reads FNYEAQ (reference sequence). The CDR3 region has the DNA TGTGCCAGCAGCCCCGGACAGGGCTACAATGAGCAGTTCTTC. As protein: CASSPGQGYNEQFF.

V is TRBV10-1 and J is TRBJ2-1; 10 bases are shared with TRBD1. The V gene's germline CDR1 is WNHNN and CDR2 SYGVQD (reference sequence). Trimming at V came to 4 bases and at J to 6 bases, leaving 6 bases not matched to a gene. This CDR3 contains 15 residues. CDR3 protein: CASSVGTGVFNEQFF. The CDR3 DNA reads as TGCGCCAGCAGTGTGGGGACAGGGGTATTCAATGAGCAGTTCTTC.

This clone is a singleton in its sample. The V call is TRBV28, the J call TRBJ1-1; D gene unclear. CDR3 size: 12 residues. Germline values: CDR1 MDHEN, CDR2 SYDVKM. The V end was cut by 1 base, the J end by 5 bases, with 5 bases between. Here the CDR3 DNA reads TGTGCCAGCAGTTTATTGCAGACTGAAGCTTTCTTT. It translates to CASSLLQTEAFF. Supplemented by reference TRBV28 and TRBJ1-1, the full variable domain reads DVKVTQSSRYLVKRTGEKVFLECVQDMDHENMFWYRQDPGLGLRLIYFSYDVKMKEKGDIPEGYSVSREKKERFSLILESASTNQTSMYLCASSLLQTEAFFGQGTRLTVV.

This rearrangement joins TRBV19 to TRBJ2-3, with 8 bases identical to TRBD2. The length of the CDR3 is 14 residues. J lost 4 bases, V lost 6 bases, and 6 bases had no gene match. Germline CDR1 LNHDA, CDR2 SQIVND (reference sequence). CDR3 nucleotides: TGTGCCAGTAGCGGACTAGCATTGGCAGATACGCAGTATTTT. Encoded protein: CASSGLALADTQYF.